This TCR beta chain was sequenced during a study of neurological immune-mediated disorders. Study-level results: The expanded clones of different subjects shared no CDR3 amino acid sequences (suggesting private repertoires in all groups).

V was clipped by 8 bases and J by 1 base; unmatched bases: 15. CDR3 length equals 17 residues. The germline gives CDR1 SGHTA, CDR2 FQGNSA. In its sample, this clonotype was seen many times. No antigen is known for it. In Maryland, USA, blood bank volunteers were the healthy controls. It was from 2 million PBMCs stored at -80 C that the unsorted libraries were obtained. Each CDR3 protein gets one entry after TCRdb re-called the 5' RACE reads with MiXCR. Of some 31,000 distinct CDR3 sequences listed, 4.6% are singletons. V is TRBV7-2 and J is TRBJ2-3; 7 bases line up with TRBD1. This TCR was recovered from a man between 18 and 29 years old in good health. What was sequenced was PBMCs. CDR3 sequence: CASGGRTGTVGTDTQYF. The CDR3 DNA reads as TGTGCCAGCGGGGGCCGTACCGGGACAGTGGGCACAGATACGCAGTATTTT. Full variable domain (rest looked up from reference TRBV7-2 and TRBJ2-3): GAGVSQSPSNKVTEKGKDVELRCDPISGHTALYWYRQSLGQGLEFLIYFQGNSAPDKSGLPSDRFSAERTGGSVSTLTIQRTQQEDSAVYLCASGGRTGTVGTDTQYFGPGTRLTVL.